This T cell receptor (beta chain) comes out of a study of cytomegalovirus exposure and HLA in healthy donors. Study-level results: From TCR beta sequences, most subjects' HLA-A and HLA-B alleles were reportedly predicted accurately. What a later analysis reportedly showed was that an Asian-associated ancestry cluster had fewer N-insertions than the approximately 700-donor mean.

V gave up 0 bases and J gave up 4 bases, with 9 bases separating them. The CDR3 is 14 residues long. Germline values: CDR1 MNHNY, CDR2 SVGAGI (reference sequence). Healthy people donating bone marrow made up the donors. Amplification used 60 Vbeta primers and 13 Jbeta primers. In the authors' workflow: About 12 million of 75 million to 85 million unique TCR beta chains were shared, per a later count. Profiled with immunoSEQ multiplex PCR; TCRdb holds only in-frame clones, not every one. The V and J calls and clone size are taken from that table; D and trimming were inferred from the DNA. Of about 190,000 clones in the sample, roughly 73% were seen once. This clone was observed a few times. Its antigen is unidentified.

The chain has TRBV6-6 and TRBJ1-1; D call uncertain. The clonotype comes from a woman aged 25-40 years in good health and CMV-seropositive. The sample was PBMCs. The DNA for the CDR3 is TGTGCCAGCAGTTACTCGAGTGAGAGCACTGAAGCTTTCTTT. Amino acid sequence: CASSYSSESTEAFF.